The clone carrying this T cell receptor beta chain was detected many times. What it binds is unknown. The germline V gene encodes CDR1 GTSNPN and CDR2 SVGIG (reference sequence). Trimming cost V 8 bases and J 0 bases, with 14 bases left between them. The CDR3 spans 14 residues. Purified naive CD4+ T cells were depleted of CD25+ Tregs. General study points: Tumor memory CD4+ T cell TCR gene usage was found to cluster with blood and lymph node memory CD4+ cells and with lymph node naive CD4+ cells. Tumor-infiltrating Treg TCR alpha and beta sequences overlapped most with tumor naive CD4+ T cells, then blood naive.

Constant-region reverse primers amplified full-length variable regions, followed by semi-nested Nested Universal Primer A PCR. TCRdb re-derived calls from the 5' RACE reads in MiXCR, one entry per CDR3 protein. The data contain roughly 23,000 distinct CDR3 sequences, about 30% of them singletons. This receptor was identified in a female donor with breast cancer. The chain uses TRBV30 and TRBJ2-1; possibly TRBD1 for D (6 bases). The material sequenced was tumor-infiltrating naive CD4+ T cells sorted from the breast tumor. As to subset: naive CD4+ T cells, CD4+CD45RA+CD25-. The CDR3 protein is CAGATGSSYNEQFF. The CDR3 DNA is TGTGCCGGGGCAACAGGGAGCTCCTACAATGAGCAGTTCTTC.